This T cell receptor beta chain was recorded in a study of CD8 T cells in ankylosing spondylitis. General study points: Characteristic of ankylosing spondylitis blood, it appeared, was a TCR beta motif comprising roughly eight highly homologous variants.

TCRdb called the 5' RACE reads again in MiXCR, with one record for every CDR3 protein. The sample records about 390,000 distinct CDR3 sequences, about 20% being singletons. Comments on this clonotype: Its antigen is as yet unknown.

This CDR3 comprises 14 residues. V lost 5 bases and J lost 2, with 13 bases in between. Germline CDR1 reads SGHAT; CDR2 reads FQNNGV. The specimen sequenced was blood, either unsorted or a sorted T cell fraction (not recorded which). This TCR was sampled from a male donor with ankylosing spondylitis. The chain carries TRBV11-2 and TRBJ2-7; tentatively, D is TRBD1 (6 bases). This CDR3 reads CASSAQGRPYEQYF. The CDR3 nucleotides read TGTGCCAGCAGCGCACAGGGAAGGCCCTACGAGCAGTACTTC.